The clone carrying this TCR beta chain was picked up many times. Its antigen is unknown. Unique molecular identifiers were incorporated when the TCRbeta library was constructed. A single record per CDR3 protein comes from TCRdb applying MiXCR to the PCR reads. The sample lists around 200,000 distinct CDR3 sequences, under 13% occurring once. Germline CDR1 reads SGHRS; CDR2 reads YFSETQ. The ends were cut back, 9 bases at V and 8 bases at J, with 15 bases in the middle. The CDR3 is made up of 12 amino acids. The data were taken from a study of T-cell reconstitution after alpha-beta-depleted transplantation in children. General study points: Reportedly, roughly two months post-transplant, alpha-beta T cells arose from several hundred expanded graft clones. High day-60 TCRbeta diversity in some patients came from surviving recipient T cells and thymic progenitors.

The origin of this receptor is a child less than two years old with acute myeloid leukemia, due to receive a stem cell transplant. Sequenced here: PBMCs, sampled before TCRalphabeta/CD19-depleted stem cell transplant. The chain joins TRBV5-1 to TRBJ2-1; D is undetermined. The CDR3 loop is CATRLGSDEQFF. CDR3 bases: TGCGCCACGCGGCTTGGGTCCGATGAGCAGTTCTTC.